This TCR beta chain was recorded in a study of blood T cells in healthy people across ages. Next came a second PCR, run for about 6 to 11 cycles, which used a sample-barcoded 5' primer along with a J-beta primer mix. The template-switch adaptor, which had 12 random nucleotides, put a tag on each cDNA molecule. A single record per CDR3 protein comes from TCRdb applying MiXCR to the 5' RACE reads. The sample lists about 1,600,000 distinct CDR3 sequences; approximately 38% were seen once. CDR3 length equals 13 residues. Looked up from germline, CDR1 is SNHLY and CDR2 is FYNNEI. The germline V and J ends were trimmed by 10 bases and 0 bases, with 11 bases remaining between them.

The source is a woman in her late teens or twenties in good health. The specimen sequenced was blood. The V and J genes are TRBV2 and TRBJ2-3; the D is unclear. CDR3: CANRQGSTDTQYF. In nucleotides, the CDR3 is TGTGCCAACCGACAAGGGAGCACAGATACGCAGTATTTT. The variable domain in full, completed from reference TRBV2 and TRBJ2-3, reads EPEVTQTPSHQVTQMGQEVILRCVPISNHLYFYWYRQILGQKVEFLVSFYNNEISEKSEIFDDQFSVERPDGSNFTLKIRSTKLEDSAMYFCANRQGSTDTQYFGPGTRLTVL.